What follows describes a single T cell receptor (beta chain). Its antigen remains unknown. Some clones are missing from TCRdb's copy, which holds only in-frame ones; the method was immunoSEQ multiplex PCR. The top ten clones hold 1% of a sample with roughly 200,000 clones, roughly 91% of them seen once. The CDR3 runs 13 residues. Germline lookup yields CDR1 LNHDA and CDR2 SQIVND (reference sequence). Trimming took off 6 bases at V and 6 bases at J, with 12 bases between the two ends. The data are from a study of T cell responses to AZD1222 COVID-19 vaccine. Study results and caveats: Following two doses of AZD1222, Spike-specific TCR breadth and depth rose. Unmutated regions of variants are reportedly targeted by nearly half of spike-specific TCRs.

The sequence was collected from an adult in good health. The sample in question was peripheral blood, obtained on day 0 of MenACWY control vaccination. V is TRBV19 and J is TRBJ1-5; TRBD1 might be the D (5 bases). In DNA, the CDR3 is TGTGCCAGTAGCCCAGCCCAGGGTCAGCCCCAGCATTTT. Its protein is CASSPAQGQPQHF.